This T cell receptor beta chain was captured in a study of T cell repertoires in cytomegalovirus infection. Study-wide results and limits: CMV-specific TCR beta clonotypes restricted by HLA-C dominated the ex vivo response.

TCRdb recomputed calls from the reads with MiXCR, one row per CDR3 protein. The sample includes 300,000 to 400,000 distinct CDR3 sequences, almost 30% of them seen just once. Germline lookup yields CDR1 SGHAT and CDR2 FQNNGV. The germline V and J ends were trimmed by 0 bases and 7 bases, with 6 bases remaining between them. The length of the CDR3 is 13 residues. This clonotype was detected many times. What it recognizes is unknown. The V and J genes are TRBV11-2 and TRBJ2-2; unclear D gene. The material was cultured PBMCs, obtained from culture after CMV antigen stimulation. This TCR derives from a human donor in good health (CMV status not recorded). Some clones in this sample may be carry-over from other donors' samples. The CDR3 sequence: CASSLDYIGELFF. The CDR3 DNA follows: TGTGCCAGCAGCTTAGACTATATCGGGGAGCTGTTTTTT.